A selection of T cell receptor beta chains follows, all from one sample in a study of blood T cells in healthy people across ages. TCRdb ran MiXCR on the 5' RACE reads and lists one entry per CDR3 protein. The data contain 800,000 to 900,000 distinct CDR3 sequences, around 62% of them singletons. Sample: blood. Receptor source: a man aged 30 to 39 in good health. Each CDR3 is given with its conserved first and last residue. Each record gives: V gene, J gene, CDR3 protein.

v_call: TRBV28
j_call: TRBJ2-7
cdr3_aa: CATSKSATYEQYF

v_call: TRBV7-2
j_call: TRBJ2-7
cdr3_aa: CASSWDRGKSYEQYF

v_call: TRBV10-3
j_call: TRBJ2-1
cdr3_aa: CAISESGRADEQFF

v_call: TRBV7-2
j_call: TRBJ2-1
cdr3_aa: CASSLGGTSGYNKQFF

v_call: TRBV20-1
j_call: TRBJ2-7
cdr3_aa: CSALPGLYTYEQYF

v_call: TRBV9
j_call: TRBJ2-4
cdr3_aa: CASSLRGQVPSSVSEQYF

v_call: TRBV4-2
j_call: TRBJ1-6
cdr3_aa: CASSERLSDNSPLHF

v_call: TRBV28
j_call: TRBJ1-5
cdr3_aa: CATNPAGANQPQHF

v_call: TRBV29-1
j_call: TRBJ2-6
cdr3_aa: CSVDDGLGSGANVPTF

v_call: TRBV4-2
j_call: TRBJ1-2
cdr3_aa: CASSQEGPITNYGYTF

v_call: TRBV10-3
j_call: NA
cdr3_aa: CAISRDGTREQYF

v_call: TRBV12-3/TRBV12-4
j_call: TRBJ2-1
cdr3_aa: CASSLYRGTGGINEQFF

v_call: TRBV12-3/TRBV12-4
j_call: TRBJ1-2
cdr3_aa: CASSPPGTGIDYGYTF

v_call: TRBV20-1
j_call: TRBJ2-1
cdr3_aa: CSARGGLADYSNEQFF

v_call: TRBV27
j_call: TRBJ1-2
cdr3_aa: CASRPHANYGYTF

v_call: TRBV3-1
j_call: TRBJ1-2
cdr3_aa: CASSGGSKGYGYTF

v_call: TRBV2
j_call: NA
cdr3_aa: CASRGTSHEQYF

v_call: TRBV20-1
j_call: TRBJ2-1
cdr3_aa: CSARDRMGLAVQAEQFF

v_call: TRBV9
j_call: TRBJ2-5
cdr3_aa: CASSEAGQVQETQYF

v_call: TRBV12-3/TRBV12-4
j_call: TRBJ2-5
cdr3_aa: CASSPDRQTQYF

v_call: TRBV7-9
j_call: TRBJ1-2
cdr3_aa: CASSLARGSGYTF

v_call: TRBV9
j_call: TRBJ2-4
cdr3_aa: CASSVSGGANIQYF

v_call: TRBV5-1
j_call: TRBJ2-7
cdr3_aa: CASSLDSGGVSYEQYF

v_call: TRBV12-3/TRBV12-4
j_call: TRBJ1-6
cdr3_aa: CASSLRGQAGSPLHF

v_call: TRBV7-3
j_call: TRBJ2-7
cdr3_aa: CASSVQDSYEQYF

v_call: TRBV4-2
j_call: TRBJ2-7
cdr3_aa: CASRLAGSYEQYF

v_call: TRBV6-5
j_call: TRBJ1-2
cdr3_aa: CASRNGQEHYGYTF

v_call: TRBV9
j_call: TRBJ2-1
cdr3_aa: CASSVALGLANEQFF

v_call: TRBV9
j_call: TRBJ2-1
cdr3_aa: CASSAGGGAPYNEQFF

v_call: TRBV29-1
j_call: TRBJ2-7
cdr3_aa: CSVVGGTDSYEQYF

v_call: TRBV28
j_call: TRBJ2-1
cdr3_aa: CASYSAGGTTLANEQFF

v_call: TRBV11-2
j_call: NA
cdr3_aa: CASSYTADLYEQYF

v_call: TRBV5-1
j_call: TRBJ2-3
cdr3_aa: CASSPGTTYWDTQYF

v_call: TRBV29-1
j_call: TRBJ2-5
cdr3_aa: CSVEIRGLETQYF

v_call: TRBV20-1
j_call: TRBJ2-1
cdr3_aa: CSATTSGGREQFF

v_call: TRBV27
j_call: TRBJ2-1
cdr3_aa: CASSLLGTGLGSEQFF

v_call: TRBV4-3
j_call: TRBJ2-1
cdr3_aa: CASSPAEPGTDSYNEQFF

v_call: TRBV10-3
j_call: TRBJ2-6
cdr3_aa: CAISEEGTGANVLTF

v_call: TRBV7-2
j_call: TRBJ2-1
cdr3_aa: CASSSRPGQGAGEQFF

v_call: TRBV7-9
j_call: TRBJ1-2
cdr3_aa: CASSSASGGLDGYTF

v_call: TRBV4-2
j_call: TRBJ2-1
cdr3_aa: CASSQEGQTNEQFF

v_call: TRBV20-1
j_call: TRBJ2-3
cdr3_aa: CSARGGGSGGAIGTDTQYF

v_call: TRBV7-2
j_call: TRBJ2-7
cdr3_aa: CASSRVGATYEQYF

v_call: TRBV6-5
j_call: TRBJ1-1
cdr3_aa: CASRRTENTEAFF

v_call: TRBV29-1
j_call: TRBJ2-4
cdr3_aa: CSVESGQGKNIQYF

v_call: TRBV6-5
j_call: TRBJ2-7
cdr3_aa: CASSYSGTESSDEQYF

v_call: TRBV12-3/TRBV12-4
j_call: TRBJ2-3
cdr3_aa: CASSRQRGPGTDTQYF

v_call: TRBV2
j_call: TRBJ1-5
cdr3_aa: CASSEASGGNQPQHF